The sequence of this T cell receptor beta chain was determined in a study of beta chain features in type 1 diabetes. Study observations and caveats: Cells with high TCR expression could be over-represented by cDNA sequencing.

TCRB transcripts that were expressed got sequenced, as all of the isolated RNA had been reverse transcribed. The study sequenced naive, central memory and regulatory T cell samples to an average of about 3.6 million reads. Profiled with immunoSEQ multiplex PCR; TCRdb holds only in-frame clones, not every one. Of nearly 250,000 clones detected, 55% to 70% appear once; the ten largest clones hold around 0.057%. Sort purity for all populations was recorded as exceeding 98%. This CDR3 spans 13 amino acids. The V and J ends lost 5 bases and 5 bases respectively, with 12 bases between them. The germline V gene encodes CDR1 SGHAT and CDR2 FQNNGV. This clone was recorded only once. Its antigen remains unidentified.

This clonotype originated in a man aged 30-40 years in good health. The source material was naive CD4+ T cells from blood. This chain uses TRBV11-2 with TRBJ1-2; a weak D match, TRBD1 (5 bases). As DNA, the CDR3 is TGTGCCAGCAGCCCCGGGACCTTATATGGCTACACCTTC. As protein: CASSPGTLYGYTF.